Given below is one T cell receptor beta chain in context. What it binds is not known. The sample is drawn from a study of long-term antiretroviral therapy in people with HIV. Study-wide points: All blood samples came from the years 2004 to 2017, possibly under older ART regimens.

Researchers report immunoSEQ v3.0 was run at survey level. Sequencing was performed with immunoSEQ multiplex PCR; in TCRdb, only in-frame clones are kept and a portion is missing. The repertoire holds around 33,000 clones, with 82% as singletons. CDR1 is MDHEN, CDR2 SYDVKM, per germline. The V and J ends lost 6 bases and 11 bases, in that order; junction bases with no gene match: 11. The CDR3 contains 14 residues. This chain uses TRBV28 with TRBJ2-1, with TRBD1 identical over 9 bases. Sample: unsorted PBMCs, taken 0.3 years after starting antiretroviral therapy. This receptor was obtained from a man between 18 and 35 years old with HIV. The CDR3 here is CASSSRDRDGKQFF. In DNA, the CDR3 is TGTGCCAGCAGCTCACGGGACAGGGACGGTAAGCAGTTCTTC.